This TCR beta chain was captured in a study of shared clonotypes between healthy human individuals. Generated by immunoSEQ multiplex PCR, the TCRdb table keeps only in-frame clones and is missing some. The top ten clones hold about 0.39% of a sample with more than 2,000,000 clones, approximately 93% of them seen once. Trimming at V came to 5 bases and at J to 3 bases, leaving 10 bases not matched to a gene. The CDR3 covers 17 residues. Germline V gives CDR1 KGHSH, CDR2 LQKENI. This clone was observed once. The receptor was derived from a man aged 18-30 years in good health. Some clones in this sample may be carry-over from other donors' samples. What was sequenced was naive CD4+ T cells from PBMCs. Documented subset: CD45RA+ positively selected. The genes are TRBV18 and TRBJ1-2; 12 bases match TRBD1. The DNA of the CDR3 is TGTGCCAGCTCATCCTACACCGGGACAGGGGGCGACTATGGCTACACCTTC. This gives the protein CASSSYTGTGGDYGYTF.